The 27 T cell receptor beta chains reported below all come from one sample, sequenced in a study of Graves' ophthalmopathy and Graves' hyperthyroidism. Amplified TCR beta CDR3 regions were obtained using RNA transcripts as template. Scientists carried out first-round RT-PCR using HTBI primers and then a second-round multiplex PCR. A single record per CDR3 protein comes from TCRdb applying MiXCR to the multiplex PCR reads. Among hundreds of thousands of distinct CDR3 sequences listed, 20% to 25% were seen once. Source material: peripheral blood. Receptors were obtained from a woman between 18 and 30 years old with stable Graves' hyperthyroidism.

This clonotype was observed many times. The gene calls are TRBV19 and TRBJ2-7; the D is unclear. Germline V gene lookup returns CDR1 LNHDA and CDR2 SQIVND (reference sequence). There are 14 residues in the CDR3. V gave up 4 bases and J gave up 4 bases, with 14 bases separating them. The CDR3 bases are TGTGCCAGTAGTAGAACCACTACCTCTTACGAGCAGTACTTC. It encodes CASSRTTTSYEQYF.

This clonotype was recorded many times. The chain carries TRBV19 and TRBJ2-5; 8 bases map to TRBD1. Per germline, CDR1 LNHDA and CDR2 SQIVND (reference sequence). J gave up 5 bases and V 5 bases, and 13 bases lay outside the gene matches. CDR3 size: 16 residues. CDR3 residues: CASSPWTGYGRETQYF. CDR3 in DNA: TGTGCCAGTAGTCCCTGGACAGGGTACGGCCGGGAGACCCAGTACTTC. Looking up the rest from reference TRBV19 and TRBJ2-5 gives the full variable domain: DGGITQSPKYLFRKEGQNVTLSCEQNLNHDAMYWYRQDPGQGLRLIYYSQIVNDFQKGDIAEGYSVSREKKESFPLTVTSAQKNPTAFYLCASSPWTGYGRETQYFGPGTRLLVL.

This clonotype came up many times. V and J are TRBV9 and TRBJ2-2; maybe TRBD1 (6 bases). The CDR3 covers 16 residues. The germline gives CDR1 SGDLS, CDR2 YYNGEE. The germline V and J ends were trimmed by 4 bases and 4 bases, with 17 bases remaining between them. CDR3 coding DNA: TGTGCCAGCAGCCCCCGGACAGCTTCGGGCACCGGGGAGCTGTTTTTT. Residues: CASSPRTASGTGELFF.

A note on this clonotype: The junction and the germline gene differ at one end; a read error may be behind it. The rearrangement links TRBV10-3 to TRBJ1-5; a possible D gene is TRBD1 (6 bases). CDR1 and CDR2 from the germline V gene are ENHRY and SYGVKD. This CDR3 spans 13 amino acids. In nucleotides, the CDR3 is TGTGCCATCAGCCGGGACAAAACTCAGCCCCAGCGTTTT. Protein sequence: CAISRDKTQPQRF.

In its sample, this clonotype was seen many times. One junction end does not reproduce the germline sequence, and a read error may be involved. The chain recombines TRBV7-7 with TRBJ2-2; 10 bases are a match to TRBD2. The CDR3 consists of 17 residues. Per germline, CDR1 SSHAT and CDR2 FNYEAQ (reference sequence). The CDR3 nucleotides are TGTGCTAGCAGCTTGACAGCGGGAGGGCCCGGCACCGGGGAGCTGTTTTTT. Translation: CASSLTAGGPGTGELFF.

This clonotype showed up many times. The chain carries TRBV27 and TRBJ1-1, with 8 bases matching TRBD1. Looked up from germline, CDR1 is MNHEY and CDR2 is SMNVEV (reference sequence). The V and J ends lost 1 base and 3 bases, in that order; junction bases with no gene match: 7. The CDR3 covers 16 residues. The CDR3 loop reads CASSLYQGALDTEAFF. The DNA of the CDR3 is TGTGCCAGCAGTTTATATCAGGGGGCGCTGGACACTGAAGCTTTCTTT.

This clonotype has at least ten counts. V gene TRBV12-3 or TRBV12-4 combines with J gene TRBJ1-2; D is unresolved. CDR3 size: 13 residues. V was cut by 5 bases and J by 8 bases, with 15 bases left in between. The CDR3 sequence is CASSPRGNVGYTF. The CDR3 region has the DNA TGTGCCAGCAGTCCACGTGGAAACGTCGGCTACACCTTC.

This clonotype was observed at least ten times. The V gene is TRBV11-2, the J gene TRBJ1-1, with D hard to call. This CDR3 is built from 13 residues. The V and J ends lost 3 bases and 6 bases respectively, with 11 bases between them. Germline V CDR1 and CDR2: SGHAT, FQNNGV. CDR3 sequence (DNA): TGTGCCAGCAGCTTCGGAGGTTCCCCTGAAGCTTTCTTT. This gives the protein CASSFGGSPEAFF.

This clonotype occurred many times. The chain employs TRBV4-2 and TRBJ1-2, with D unresolved. The germline CDR1 and CDR2 sequences are LGHNA and YNFKEQ. V lost 1 base, J lost 5 bases, and 8 bases lay in between. This CDR3 is built from 13 residues. The CDR3 region is CASSQGPVYGYTF. DNA of the CDR3: TGTGCCAGCAGCCAAGGTCCGGTTTATGGCTACACCTTC.

This clonotype has ten or more counts. The chain joins TRBV6-2 or TRBV6-3 to TRBJ1-2; TRBD1 is a possible D gene (6 bases). Germline CDR1 is MNHEY and CDR2 is SVGEGT. The CDR3 is made up of 11 amino acids. V was clipped by 6 bases and J by 8 bases, with 10 bases between them. The CDR3 spells CASREGGGYTF. In DNA form, the CDR3 reads TGTGCCAGCAGGGAGGGGGGCGGCTACACCTTC.

The CDR3 coding sequence is TGTGCCAGCAGTTTATCTGACAGGGGGACTGAAGCTTTCTTT. Translating gives CASSLSDRGTEAFF. This rearrangement joins TRBV28 to TRBJ1-1; 9 nucleotides align to TRBD1. CDR3 length equals 14 residues. Germline lookup yields CDR1 MDHEN and CDR2 SYDVKM. V was pared by 1 base and J by 5 bases, with 2 bases of the junction left unmatched. Looking up the rest from reference TRBV28 and TRBJ1-1 gives the full variable domain: DVKVTQSSRYLVKRTGEKVFLECVQDMDHENMFWYRQDPGLGLRLIYFSYDVKMKEKGDIPEGYSVSREKKERFSLILESASTNQTSMYLCASSLSDRGTEAFFGQGTRLTVV.

This clonotype occurred a few times. This chain joins TRBV15 and TRBJ1-5, with unresolved D. V was clipped by 5 bases and J by 0 bases, with 2 bases between them. Germline V gene sequence: CDR1 LNHNV, CDR2 YYDKDF (reference sequence). The CDR3 loop spans 12 amino acids. Here the CDR3 reads CATSLSNQPQHF. DNA for the CDR3: TGTGCCACCAGCCTTAGCAATCAGCCCCAGCATTTT.

This clonotype was observed many times. This chain connects TRBV27 to TRBJ2-5; D is unclear. CDR1 and CDR2 from the germline V gene are MNHEY and SMNVEV (reference sequence). V lost 6 bases, J lost 2 bases, and 10 bases lay in between. CDR3 size: 13 residues. The CDR3 loop is CASRAVYQETQYF. CDR3 coding DNA: TGTGCCAGCAGGGCAGTGTATCAAGAGACCCAGTACTTC.

Here the CDR3 DNA reads TGCAGTGCTAAGTTGAACACTGAAGCTTTCTTT. Its protein is CSAKLNTEAFF. The rearrangement joins TRBV20-1 to TRBJ1-1; D gene uncertain. The V gene lost 4 bases and the J gene lost 0 bases, with 3 bases spanning the gap. The CDR3 covers 11 residues. The germline V gene encodes CDR1 DFQATT and CDR2 SNEGSKA (reference sequence).

Many counts were recorded for this clonotype. The genes are TRBV3-1 and TRBJ1-2; 7 bases map to TRBD1. Germline loops: CDR1 LGHDT, CDR2 YNNKEL (reference sequence). V shed 4 bases, J shed 8 bases, and the junction held 10 bases outside the gene matches. CDR3 length equals 14 residues. The chain's CDR3 is CASSRGDRQGGYTF. CDR3 nucleotides: TGTGCCAGCAGCCGAGGGGACAGACAAGGAGGCTACACCTTC.

The V and J genes are TRBV28 and TRBJ1-2; D not certain. Germline lookup yields CDR1 MDHEN and CDR2 SYDVKM. The CDR3 contains 12 residues. V dropped 5 bases and J dropped 4 bases, with 8 bases sitting between them. The CDR3 is CASSDDTYGYTF. In nucleotides, the CDR3 is TGTGCCAGCAGTGACGATACCTATGGCTACACCTTC.

This chain uses TRBV6-1 with TRBJ1-1; TRBD1 might be the D (5 bases). V lost 5 bases, J lost 4 bases, and 11 bases lay in between. The CDR3 has 13 residues. CDR1 and CDR2 from the germline V gene are MNHNS and SASEGT. CDR3 in amino acids: CASSREGFTEAFF. As DNA, the CDR3 is TGTGCCAGCAGTCGTGAGGGGTTCACTGAAGCTTTCTTT.

At least ten counts were recorded for this clonotype. V usage is TRBV5-6 and J usage is TRBJ2-7; D remains ambiguous. V gave up 0 bases and J gave up 3 bases, with 10 bases separating them. Germline CDR1 and CDR2: SGHDT and YYEEEE. CDR3 length: 14 residues. CDR3 residues: CASSLVDWGYEQYF. The CDR3 bases are TGTGCCAGCAGCTTGGTGGATTGGGGCTACGAGCAGTACTTC.

At least ten counts were recorded for this clonotype. The chain is built from TRBV7-9 and TRBJ2-5; D remains ambiguous. This CDR3 spans 11 amino acids. Trimming shortened V by 8 bases and J by 2 bases, and 6 bases separated the two germline ends. Germline lookup yields CDR1 SEHNR and CDR2 FQNEAQ (reference sequence). CDR3 bases: TGTGCCAGCGTCTGGCAAGAGACCCAGTACTTC. The encoded protein is CASVWQETQYF.

Many counts were recorded for this clonotype. The rearrangement uses TRBV20-1 and TRBJ1-5; no firm D call. Deletions cut 8 bases from V and 2 bases from J, with 13 bases between. This CDR3 comprises 13 residues. Germline values: CDR1 DFQATT, CDR2 SNEGSKA (reference sequence). The CDR3 loop is CSQEEFGNQPQHF. The DNA for the CDR3 is TGCAGTCAAGAGGAGTTTGGCAATCAGCCCCAGCATTTT.

This clonotype was seen repeatedly, ten times or more. The chain carries TRBV6-1 and TRBJ2-7; tentative D call: TRBD2 (5 bases). With 0 bases removed from V and 4 bases from J, the gap between germline ends came to 16 bases. The length of the CDR3 is 16 residues. CDR1 is MNHNS, CDR2 SASEGT, per germline. CDR3 region: CASSEALKISEYEQYF. The CDR3 region has the DNA TGTGCCAGCAGTGAAGCGCTGAAAATTAGCGAATACGAGCAGTACTTC.

This clonotype was detected many times. The chain joins TRBV2 to TRBJ2-2; no clear D gene. Per the germline V gene, CDR1 is SNHLY and CDR2 is FYNNEI. With 6 bases removed from V and 2 bases from J, the gap between germline ends came to 13 bases. CDR3 length: 15 amino acids. The CDR3 sequence: CASSTTILNTGELFF. The CDR3 coding sequence is TGTGCCAGCAGCACTACTATACTAAACACCGGGGAGCTGTTTTTT.

This clonotype showed up many times. The rearrangement joins TRBV7-9 to TRBJ1-5; no clear D gene. Trimming left V 3 bases short and J 0 bases short, with 15 bases between. Germline CDR1 reads SEHNR; CDR2 reads FQNEAQ (reference sequence). The CDR3 length is 17 residues. Written as DNA, the CDR3 is TGTGCCAGCAGCTTCGACGTCGAACCCGGTAGCAATCAGCCCCAGCATTTT. It yields the protein CASSFDVEPGSNQPQHF.

At least ten counts were recorded for this clonotype. The rearrangement links TRBV7-2 to TRBJ2-5; 8 nucleotides align to TRBD2. The CDR3 totals 15 residues. V trimming: 4 bases; J trimming: 5 bases; junction bases outside the gene matches: 9. Germline CDR1 is SGHTA and CDR2 is FQGNSA. The CDR3: CASSSEREFGETQYF. In DNA, the CDR3 is TGTGCCAGCAGCTCCGAGCGGGAGTTCGGGGAGACCCAGTACTTC. The whole variable domain, remainder taken from reference TRBV7-2 and TRBJ2-5, is GAGVSQSPSNKVTEKGKDVELRCDPISGHTALYWYRQSLGQGLEFLIYFQGNSAPDKSGLPSDRFSAERTGGSVSTLTIQRTQQEDSAVYLCASSSEREFGETQYFGPGTRLLVL.

The gene calls are TRBV20-1 and TRBJ1-1; D uncertain. The germline CDR1 and CDR2 sequences are DFQATT and SNEGSKA (reference sequence). Trimming pared 4 bases from V and 4 bases from J, leaving 10 bases between. The CDR3 loop spans 12 amino acids. Written as DNA, the CDR3 is TGCAGTGCTAACGTAGTGGGCACTGAAGCTTTCTTT. Translating gives CSANVVGTEAFF.

This clonotype was found many times. The genes are TRBV4-1 and TRBJ2-5; 8 bases align to TRBD1. Germline trimming cut 4 bases from V and 5 bases from J; bases unmatched to any gene: 9. Germline lookup yields CDR1 MGHRA and CDR2 YSYEKL. The CDR3 spans 15 residues. The CDR3 region is CASSLGQGLAETQYF. In DNA form, the CDR3 reads TGCGCCAGCAGCCTAGGACAGGGACTGGCGGAGACCCAGTACTTC.

This clonotype was recorded a few times. The chain recombines TRBV15 with TRBJ2-6; possibly TRBD1 or TRBD2 for D (6 bases each). The V end lost 0 bases, the J end lost 4 bases, and 10 bases lay between the germline ends. The CDR3 has 16 residues. Germline values: CDR1 LNHNV, CDR2 YYDKDF (reference sequence). CDR3 loop: CATSRDGGPGANVLTF. Written as DNA, the CDR3 is TGTGCCACCAGCAGAGATGGGGGGCCAGGGGCCAACGTCCTGACTTTC.